The rows below give T cell receptor beta chains drawn from one sample of a study of siplizumab effects on memory and regulatory T cells. Generated by immunoSEQ multiplex PCR, the TCRdb table keeps only in-frame clones and is missing some. The sample records some 53,000 clones, roughly 97% being singletons. The sequenced sample consisted of naive CD4+ T cells sorted from blood. The source of these receptors is a human donor in good health. Each CDR3 is given without its conserved first and last residue. Clone sizes are given selectively: once, few, many, or a class where the clone is expanded.

clone size: once; V gene: TRBV7-6; J gene: TRBJ1-5; CDR3 protein: ASSLGPSNQPQH
clone size: .; V gene: TRBV6-1; J gene: TRBJ2-7; CDR3 protein: ASRSGTFEQY
clone size: .; V gene: TRBV6-1; J gene: TRBJ1-2; CDR3 protein: ASTDRWVSGGYT
clone size: .; V gene: TRBV6-5; J gene: TRBJ1-1; CDR3 protein: ASRDINTEAF
clone size: once; V gene: TRBV7-2; J gene: TRBJ1-1; CDR3 protein: ASSLKSNTEAF
clone size: .; V gene: TRBV27; J gene: TRBJ2-2; CDR3 protein: ASSPLGRANTGELF
clone size: once; V gene: TRBV15; J gene: TRBJ2-2; CDR3 protein: ATRGILGRNTGELF
clone size: .; V gene: TRBV5-1; J gene: TRBJ1-1; CDR3 protein: ASSLALQENTEAF
clone size: .; V gene: TRBV5-8; J gene: TRBJ1-2; CDR3 protein: ASSPTGTGNYGYT
clone size: .; V gene: TRBV6-1; J gene: TRBJ2-5; CDR3 protein: ASSLTSGSQETQY
clone size: .; V gene: TRBV7-2; J gene: TRBJ2-3; CDR3 protein: ASSSRAGGGTDTQY
clone size: .; V gene: TRBV27; J gene: TRBJ2-3; CDR3 protein: ASTRDSLSGTDTQY
clone size: .; V gene: TRBV16; J gene: TRBJ2-2; CDR3 protein: ASSQLPGTGELF
clone size: .; V gene: TRBV19; J gene: TRBJ2-6; CDR3 protein: ASSTGGGANVLT
clone size: .; V gene: TRBV6-6; J gene: TRBJ1-5; CDR3 protein: ASSYMGDQPQH
clone size: .; V gene: TRBV7-6; J gene: TRBJ2-2; CDR3 protein: ASSLLTSGSLDTGELF
clone size: .; V gene: TRBV30; J gene: TRBJ2-7; CDR3 protein: AWSFRSYEQY
clone size: .; V gene: TRBV28; J gene: TRBJ2-1; CDR3 protein: ASSLGRKNEQF
clone size: once; V gene: TRBV7-3; J gene: TRBJ2-3; CDR3 protein: ASSLTALLGREWVDTQY
clone size: .; V gene: TRBV30; J gene: TRBJ2-3; CDR3 protein: AWSLSGADTQY
clone size: .; V gene: TRBV6-6; J gene: TRBJ2-7; CDR3 protein: ASSKDRATLQQY
clone size: once; V gene: TRBV6-1; J gene: TRBJ2-7; CDR3 protein: ASSNRGHEQY
clone size: .; V gene: TRBV18; J gene: TRBJ1-5; CDR3 protein: ASSPRQGVNQPQH
clone size: .; V gene: TRBV19; J gene: TRBJ2-1; CDR3 protein: ASSARPNEQF
clone size: once; V gene: TRBV7-9; J gene: TRBJ2-7; CDR3 protein: ASSQGDEQY
clone size: .; V gene: TRBV30; J gene: TRBJ2-7; CDR3 protein: AWTLLDGYEQY
clone size: .; V gene: TRBV9; J gene: TRBJ2-1; CDR3 protein: ASSVAPGTGTSGAFNEQF
clone size: .; V gene: TRBV2; J gene: TRBJ2-1; CDR3 protein: ASKDRQTYNEQF
clone size: .; V gene: TRBV5-1; J gene: TRBJ2-7; CDR3 protein: ASSTSQGYEQY
clone size: .; V gene: TRBV5-1; J gene: TRBJ2-3; CDR3 protein: ASSGTGVPDTQY
clone size: .; V gene: TRBV21-1; J gene: TRBJ2-1; CDR3 protein: ASSHLGDRGSDEQF
clone size: .; V gene: TRBV7-3; J gene: TRBJ2-3; CDR3 protein: ASSLIQGADTQY
clone size: .; V gene: TRBV11-2; J gene: TRBJ2-1; CDR3 protein: ASSFNTGHNEQF
clone size: .; V gene: TRBV9; J gene: TRBJ1-2; CDR3 protein: ASSVGADYGYT
clone size: .; V gene: TRBV6-1; J gene: TRBJ2-7; CDR3 protein: ASSEGLAETYEQY
clone size: .; V gene: TRBV7-3; J gene: TRBJ2-6; CDR3 protein: ASSLGLALSGANVLT
clone size: once; V gene: TRBV5-4; J gene: TRBJ1-4; CDR3 protein: ASSEDVRGGNEKLF
clone size: .; V gene: TRBV7-2; J gene: TRBJ2-2; CDR3 protein: ASRRTGTNTGELF
clone size: .; V gene: TRBV4-2; J gene: TRBJ2-1; CDR3 protein: ASSQDRGDRGMNNEQF
clone size: .; V gene: TRBV7-2; J gene: TRBJ2-5; CDR3 protein: ASSLSVGSGLETQY
clone size: .; V gene: TRBV7-3; J gene: TRBJ2-3; CDR3 protein: ASSLHVSADTQY
clone size: .; V gene: TRBV5-1; J gene: TRBJ2-5; CDR3 protein: ASSFVHGETQY
clone size: .; V gene: TRBV7-2; J gene: TRBJ2-5; CDR3 protein: ASRLRQTQETQY
clone size: once; V gene: TRBV5-4; J gene: TRBJ2-2; CDR3 protein: ASSLGMGQGELF
clone size: .; V gene: TRBV18; J gene: TRBJ2-5; CDR3 protein: ASSRAGTQETQY
clone size: .; V gene: TRBV6-5; J gene: TRBJ1-2; CDR3 protein: ASSTNRQWGYT
clone size: .; V gene: TRBV28; J gene: TRBJ2-4; CDR3 protein: ATFRDRAKNIQY
clone size: .; V gene: TRBV29-1; J gene: TRBJ2-2; CDR3 protein: SVEGKRQGTGTGELF
clone size: .; V gene: TRBV6-5; J gene: TRBJ1-1; CDR3 protein: ASSRQDEAF
clone size: once; V gene: TRBV30; J gene: TRBJ1-4; CDR3 protein: AWETTGFGEKLF
clone size: .; V gene: TRBV7-8; J gene: TRBJ2-3; CDR3 protein: ASSSRAEGTDTQY
clone size: .; V gene: TRBV6-1; J gene: TRBJ1-4; CDR3 protein: ASRGGPNEKLF
clone size: .; V gene: TRBV7-7; J gene: TRBJ2-1; CDR3 protein: ASSLRAGGWNEQF
clone size: .; V gene: TRBV15; J gene: TRBJ1-3; CDR3 protein: ATSRGQGAGGNTIY